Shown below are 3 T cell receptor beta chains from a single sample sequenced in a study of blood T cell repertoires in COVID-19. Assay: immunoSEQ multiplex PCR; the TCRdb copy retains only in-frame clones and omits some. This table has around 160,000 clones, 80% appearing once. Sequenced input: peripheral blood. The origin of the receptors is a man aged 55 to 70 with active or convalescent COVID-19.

As DNA, the CDR3 is TGTGCCAGCAGCCCGATATCGGGACAGGGGGCGCGGGAGCAGTACTTC. Amino acids: CASSPISGQGAREQYF. The chain couples TRBV11-2 to TRBJ2-7; 12 nucleotides match TRBD1. Germline V gene data show CDR1 as SGHAT and CDR2 as FQNNGV. Losses at the gene ends were 5 bases for V and 7 bases for J; bases not matched to a gene: 12. The CDR3 is 16 residues long.

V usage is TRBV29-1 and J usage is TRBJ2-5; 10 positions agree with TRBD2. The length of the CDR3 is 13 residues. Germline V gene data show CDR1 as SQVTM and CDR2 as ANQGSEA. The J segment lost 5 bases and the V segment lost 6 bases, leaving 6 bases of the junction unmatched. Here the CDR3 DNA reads TGCAGCGTCGCACCTAGCGGGGGTGAGACCCAGTACTTC. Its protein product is CSVAPSGGETQYF.

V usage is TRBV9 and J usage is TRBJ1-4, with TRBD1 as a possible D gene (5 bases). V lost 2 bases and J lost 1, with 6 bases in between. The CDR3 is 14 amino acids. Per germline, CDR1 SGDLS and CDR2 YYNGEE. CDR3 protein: CASSVGGTNEKLFF. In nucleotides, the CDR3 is TGTGCCAGCAGCGTGGGGGGAACTAATGAAAAACTGTTTTTT.